This record covers a single T cell receptor (beta chain). Germline lookup yields CDR1 SGHKS and CDR2 YYEKEE (reference sequence). This CDR3 spans 17 amino acids. V was trimmed by 2 bases and J by 0 bases, leaving 12 bases between them. TCRdb's copy holds only in-frame clones and misses some; the assay was immunoSEQ multiplex PCR. The sample has about 2 million clones, approximately 94% seen once; the top ten hold around 1.2%. The data derive from a study of shared clonotypes between healthy human individuals. In the naive CD8 group, cells lacked CD45RO and were positively selected for CCR7, so terminally differentiated effector memory CD45RA+ cells were left out.

The V call is TRBV5-5, the J call TRBJ1-6; D is undetermined. This TCR was sampled from a man aged 18 to 30 in good health. The sample comprised naive CD8+ T cells sorted from blood. The CDR3 loop is CASSLMPGSSYNSPLHF. The CDR3 coding sequence is TGTGCCAGCAGCTTAATGCCTGGAAGCTCCTATAATTCACCCCTCCACTTT.